The clone carrying this TCR beta chain was recorded at least ten times. The data were taken from a study of regulatory T cells in long-lasting Graves disease. The CDR3 sequence is 15 residues long. The germline gives CDR1 SGHDT, CDR2 YYEEEE. Trimming took off 4 bases at V and 10 bases at J, with 21 bases between the two ends. Arm-PCR of CDR3 regions and iRepertoire HTBI primers were the basis on which TCR beta libraries were built. Using its own MiXCR run on the multiplex PCR reads, TCRdb lists one record per CDR3 protein. The data contain hundreds of thousands of distinct CDR3 sequences, approximately 16% of them singletons. Time point denoted: newly diagnosed GD, antithyroid drugs for less than 3 months. After RNA was extracted from PBMCs, the TCR library was made from it. The sample was also reused in another study, on T cells in Graves' hyperthyroidism and ophthalmopathy. That paper notes: Patients aged 18 to 65 had newly diagnosed hyperthyroidism of under 2 months' duration. The diagnostic basis comprised clinical symptoms, serum thyroxine and TRAb, thyroid ultrasound and orbital computed tomography.

The material sequenced was peripheral blood mononuclear cells (PBMCs), taken at new diagnosis, from a patient treated with antithyroid drugs. The rearrangement joins TRBV5-6 to TRBJ2-1; tentatively, D is TRBD1 or TRBD2 (7 bases each). This receptor was obtained from a woman aged 40 to 55 with Graves disease. The CDR3 loop is CASSPEGAGDGEQFF. CDR3 in DNA: TGTGCCAGCAGCCCAGAGGGGGCGGGAGACGGAGAGCAGTTCTTC.